The present T cell receptor (beta chain) was sequenced within a study of T-cell memory formation after mild COVID-19. Between the trimmed V and J ends, which lost 4 bases and 2 bases, there was a span of 8 bases. CDR3 length: 13 amino acids. In germline, CDR1 is SNHLY, CDR2 FYNNEI. TCRdb processed the 5' RACE reads anew with MiXCR; each CDR3 protein has one entry. This table has roughly 300,000 distinct CDR3 sequences, 8% to 9% appearing once. This clonotype has just a few counts. This chain joins TRBV2 and TRBJ2-5; no definite D call. Sequenced input: PBMCs or a T cell subset sorted from them (not recorded which). The clonotype originates from a man between 18 and 29 years old who had mild COVID-19 (a few samples of this study predate the infection). Cell type and time point are not known. The CDR3 sequence: CASSAEQQETQYF. The CDR3 nucleotides read TGTGCCAGCAGTGCTGAGCAACAAGAGACCCAGTACTTC.